Below are 12 T cell receptor beta chains sequenced from a single sample in a study of T cells in Graves' hyperthyroidism and ophthalmopathy. The TCR beta CDR3 regions underwent amplification using RNA transcripts as the source. HTBI primers drove first-round RT-PCR of the TCR CDR3. TCRdb reanalysed the multiplex PCR reads using MiXCR and keeps one entry per CDR3 protein. The sample carries 300,000 to 450,000 distinct CDR3 sequences, 15% to 17% recorded once. Sequencing used blood. The receptors here all came from a woman aged 18-30 years with Graves' hyperthyroidism that later progressed to Graves' ophthalmopathy.

This clonotype was detected ten times or more. V is TRBV28 and J is TRBJ2-1, with 8 bases matching TRBD2. This CDR3 spans 17 amino acids. Germline CDR1 reads MDHEN; CDR2 reads SYDVKM. The trim removed 5 bases at V and 8 bases at J, leaving 17 bases unmatched. In DNA, the CDR3 is TGTGCCAGCAGTCCGCTTTCGGGAGGGCCTAAGATGGATGAGCAGTTCTTC. Translated: CASSPLSGGPKMDEQFF. Together with reference TRBV28 and TRBJ2-1, the CDR3 gives the full variable domain: DVKVTQSSRYLVKRTGEKVFLECVQDMDHENMFWYRQDPGLGLRLIYFSYDVKMKEKGDIPEGYSVSREKKERFSLILESASTNQTSMYLCASSPLSGGPKMDEQFFGPGTRLTVL.

In its sample, this clonotype was seen a few times. The chain couples TRBV10-3 to TRBJ1-3; D uncertain. This CDR3 has 15 amino acids. V shed 5 bases and J shed 6 bases, with 17 bases lying between them. CDR1 ENHRY and CDR2 SYGVKD come from the germline V gene. CDR3 loop: CAISPVGQVANTIYF. The CDR3 DNA is TGTGCCATCAGTCCAGTGGGCCAAGTAGCAAACACCATATATTTT.

In its sample, this clonotype was seen many times. J is TRBJ2-7 and V is TRBV3-1; D perhaps matches TRBD2 (6 bases). The CDR3 totals 14 residues. Between the trimmed V and J ends, which lost 0 bases and 1 base, there was a span of 7 bases. The germline gives CDR1 LGHDT, CDR2 YNNKEL (reference sequence). This CDR3 is CASSQDRESYEQYF. The CDR3 DNA reads TGTGCCAGCAGCCAAGATCGGGAGTCCTACGAGCAGTACTTC.

Worth noting for this clonotype: A much larger clone sits a single nucleotide away, making a read error possible. The missing conserved phenylalanine or tryptophan at the end of this CDR3 makes a read error likely. The rearrangement links TRBV28 to TRBJ2-7; TRBD1 matches 11 bases. The CDR3 contains 14 residues. Trimming at V came to 6 bases and at J to 4 bases, leaving 5 bases not matched to a gene. Germline V CDR1 and CDR2: MDHEN, SYDVKM. This chain's CDR3 is CASREGQGGYEQYL. CDR3 nucleotide sequence: TGTGCCAGCAGAGAGGGACAGGGGGGGTACGAGCAGTACCTC.

In this sample, this clonotype turned up many times. The rearrangement joins TRBV27 to TRBJ2-1, with 8 bases lining up with TRBD2. The CDR3 is 14 residues long. Germline CDR1 and CDR2: MNHEY and SMNVEV (reference sequence). The ends lost 2 bases at V and 8 bases at J; junction bases unmatched: 5. The CDR3 bases are TGTGCCAGCAGTTTAGGGACTAGGGCGGATGAGCAGTTCTTC. This gives the protein CASSLGTRADEQFF.

In its sample, this clonotype was seen many times. This sequence joins TRBV27 and TRBJ2-7; 13 bases fit TRBD2. V shed 7 bases, J shed 6 bases, and the junction held 15 bases outside the gene matches. CDR3 length: 17 amino acids. The V gene's germline CDR1 is MNHEY and CDR2 SMNVEV (reference sequence). The DNA for the CDR3 is TGTGCCAGCAATTTCCCGGTTTGGACTAGCGGGAGCTGCGAGCAGTACTTC. Protein: CASNFPVWTSGSCEQYF.

A few counts support this clonotype. The V gene is TRBV6-1, the J gene TRBJ1-2, with D unresolved. Germline V gene lookup returns CDR1 MNHNS and CDR2 SASEGT. This CDR3 has 11 residues. CDR3 bases: TGTGCTTTAGGAAGAAACTATGGCTACACCTTC. Its protein is CALGRNYGYTF.

This clonotype was detected many times. This rearrangement joins TRBV30 to TRBJ2-7; no reliable D call. Trimming took off 0 bases at V and 0 bases at J, with 12 bases between the two ends. CDR3 length: 15 residues. CDR1 GTSNPN and CDR2 SVGIG come from the germline V gene (reference sequence). The CDR3 coding sequence is TGTGCCTGGAGTGTTCGGCGGACCCCCTCCTACGAGCAGTACTTC. It is translated as CAWSVRRTPSYEQYF.

The chain couples TRBV5-4 to TRBJ1-1; 9 nucleotides line up with TRBD1. This CDR3 has 15 amino acids. With 5 bases clipped from V and 1 base from J, the junction kept 6 bases outside the gene matches. Germline V gene sequence: CDR1 SGHNT, CDR2 YYREEE (reference sequence). Written as DNA, the CDR3 is TGTGCCAGCAGGACACCGGGACAGGGGAACACTGAAGCTTTCTTT. This sequence encodes CASRTPGQGNTEAFF. Using reference TRBV5-4 and TRBJ1-1 for the parts outside the CDR3, the full variable domain is ETGVTQSPTHLIKTRGQQVTLRCSSQSGHNTVSWYQQALGQGPQFIFQYYREEENGRGNFPPRFSGLQFPNYSSELNVNALELDDSALYLCASRTPGQGNTEAFFGQGTRLTVV.

This clonotype was observed at least ten times. The rearrangement joins TRBV7-9 to TRBJ1-1, with D uncertain. Germline V gene sequence: CDR1 SEHNR, CDR2 FQNEAQ (reference sequence). There are 14 residues in the CDR3. V was cut by 6 bases and J by 3 bases, with 14 bases left in between. The CDR3 loop reads CASSFYPTDTEAFF. The CDR3 DNA sequence: TGTGCCAGCAGTTTTTATCCCACAGACACTGAAGCTTTCTTT.

This clonotype was seen many times. The CDR3 nucleotides are TGTGCCAGCAGCCCCCTAGGGGCCTACGAGCAGTACTTC. It encodes CASSPLGAYEQYF. V is TRBV7-2 and J is TRBJ2-7, with D perhaps TRBD1 (5 bases). V was pared by 5 bases and J by 2 bases, with 10 bases between. Germline CDR1 and CDR2: SGHTA and FQGNSA. CDR3 length equals 13 residues.

The chain uses TRBV20-1 and TRBJ1-2; tentatively, D is TRBD1 (5 bases). CDR1 and CDR2 (germline): DFQATT, SNEGSKA (reference sequence). The CDR3 totals 13 residues. Trimming took 7 bases from V and 3 from J, leaving 15 bases between them. CDR3 in DNA: TGCAGTGTTCCCCGGGGGGGGGACTATGGCTACACCTTC. Encoded protein: CSVPRGGDYGYTF.